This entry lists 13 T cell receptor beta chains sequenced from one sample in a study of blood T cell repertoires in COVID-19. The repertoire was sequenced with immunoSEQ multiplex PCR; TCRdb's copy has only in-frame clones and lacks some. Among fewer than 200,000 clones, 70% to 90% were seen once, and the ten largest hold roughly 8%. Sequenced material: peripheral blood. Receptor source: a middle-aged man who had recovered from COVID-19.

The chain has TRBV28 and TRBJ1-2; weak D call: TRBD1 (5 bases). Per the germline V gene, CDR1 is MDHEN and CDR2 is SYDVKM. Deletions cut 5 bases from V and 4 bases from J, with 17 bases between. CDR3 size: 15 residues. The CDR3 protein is CASSEMAGYTYGYTF. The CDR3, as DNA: TGTGCCAGCAGTGAGATGGCAGGGTACACCTATGGCTACACCTTC.

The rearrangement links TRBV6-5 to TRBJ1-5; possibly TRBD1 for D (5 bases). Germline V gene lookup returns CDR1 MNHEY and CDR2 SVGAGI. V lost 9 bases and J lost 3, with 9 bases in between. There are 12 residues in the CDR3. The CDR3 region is CASRQSNQPQHF. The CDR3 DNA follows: TGTGCCAGTAGACAGTCCAATCAGCCCCAGCATTTT.

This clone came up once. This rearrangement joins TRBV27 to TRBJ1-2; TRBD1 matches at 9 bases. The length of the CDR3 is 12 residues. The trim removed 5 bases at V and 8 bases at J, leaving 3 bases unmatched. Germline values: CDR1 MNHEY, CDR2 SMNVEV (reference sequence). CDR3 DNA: TGTGCCAGCAGTCCGACAGGGGGAGGCTACACCTTC. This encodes CASSPTGGGYTF.

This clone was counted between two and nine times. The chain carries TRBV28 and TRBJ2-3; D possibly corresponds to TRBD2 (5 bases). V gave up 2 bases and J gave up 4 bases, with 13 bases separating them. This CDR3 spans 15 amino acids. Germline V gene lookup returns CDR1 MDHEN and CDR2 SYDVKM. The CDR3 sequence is CASSLRNLAPDTQYF. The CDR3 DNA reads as TGTGCCAGCAGTTTAAGGAATCTAGCCCCAGATACGCAGTATTTT.

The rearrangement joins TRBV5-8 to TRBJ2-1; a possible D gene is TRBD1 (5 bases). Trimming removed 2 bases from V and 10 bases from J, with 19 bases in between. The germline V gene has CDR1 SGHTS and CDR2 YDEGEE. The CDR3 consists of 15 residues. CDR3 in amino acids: CASSFRKGIKREQFF. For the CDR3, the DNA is TGTGCCAGCAGCTTCAGGAAGGGGATAAAAAGAGAGCAGTTCTTC.

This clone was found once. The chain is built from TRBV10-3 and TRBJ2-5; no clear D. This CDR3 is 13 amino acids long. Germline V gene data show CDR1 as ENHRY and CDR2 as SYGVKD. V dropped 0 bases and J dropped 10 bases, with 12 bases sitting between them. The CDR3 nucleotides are TGTGCCATCAGTGAGTCGACTCGAAGTGACCAGTACTTC. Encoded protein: CAISESTRSDQYF.

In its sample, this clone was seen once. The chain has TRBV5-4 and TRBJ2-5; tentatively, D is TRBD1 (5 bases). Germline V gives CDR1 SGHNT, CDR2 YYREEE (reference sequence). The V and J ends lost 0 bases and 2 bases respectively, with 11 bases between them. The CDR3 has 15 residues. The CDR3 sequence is CASSLDVTVQETQYF. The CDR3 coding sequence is TGTGCCAGCAGCTTGGATGTGACAGTTCAAGAGACCCAGTACTTC.

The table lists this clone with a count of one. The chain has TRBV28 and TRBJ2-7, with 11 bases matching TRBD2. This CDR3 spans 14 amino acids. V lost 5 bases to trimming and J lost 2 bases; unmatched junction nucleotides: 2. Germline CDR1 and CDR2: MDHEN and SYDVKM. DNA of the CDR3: TGTGCCAGCAGTCTAGCGGGGGGACCCTACGAGCAGTACTTC. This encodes CASSLAGGPYEQYF. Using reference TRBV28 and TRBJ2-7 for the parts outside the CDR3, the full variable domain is DVKVTQSSRYLVKRTGEKVFLECVQDMDHENMFWYRQDPGLGLRLIYFSYDVKMKEKGDIPEGYSVSREKKERFSLILESASTNQTSMYLCASSLAGGPYEQYFGPGTRLTVT.

Here the CDR3 DNA reads TGTGCCACCAGTGATCGTCGGACTAGCGGCCAGCCCGATGAGCAGTTCTTC. Its translation is CATSDRRTSGQPDEQFF. The gene calls are TRBV24-1 and TRBJ2-1; 10 nucleotides line up with TRBD2. CDR3 length: 17 amino acids. J was trimmed by 8 bases and V by 3 bases; bases with no gene match: 12. The germline V gene has CDR1 KGHDR and CDR2 SFDVKD.

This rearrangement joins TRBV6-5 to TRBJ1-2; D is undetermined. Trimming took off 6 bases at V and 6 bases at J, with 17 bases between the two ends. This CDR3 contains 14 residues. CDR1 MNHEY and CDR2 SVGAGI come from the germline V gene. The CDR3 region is CASSMDYPYNGYTF. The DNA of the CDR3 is TGTGCCAGCAGCATGGACTATCCTTACAATGGCTACACCTTC.

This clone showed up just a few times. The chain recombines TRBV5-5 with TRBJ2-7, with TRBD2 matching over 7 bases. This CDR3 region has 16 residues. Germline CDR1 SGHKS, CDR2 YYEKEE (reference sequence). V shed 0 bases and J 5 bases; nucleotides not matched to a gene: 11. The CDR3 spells CASSLAVGGSAHEQYF. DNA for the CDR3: TGTGCCAGCAGCTTGGCCGTGGGGGGGAGCGCCCACGAGCAGTACTTC.

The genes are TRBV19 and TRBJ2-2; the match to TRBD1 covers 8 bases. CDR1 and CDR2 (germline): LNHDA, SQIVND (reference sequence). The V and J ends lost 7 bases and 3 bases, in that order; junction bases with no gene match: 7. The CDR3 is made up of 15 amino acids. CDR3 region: CASTVTGVDTGELFF. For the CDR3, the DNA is TGTGCCAGTACCGTGACAGGGGTTGACACCGGGGAGCTGTTTTTT.

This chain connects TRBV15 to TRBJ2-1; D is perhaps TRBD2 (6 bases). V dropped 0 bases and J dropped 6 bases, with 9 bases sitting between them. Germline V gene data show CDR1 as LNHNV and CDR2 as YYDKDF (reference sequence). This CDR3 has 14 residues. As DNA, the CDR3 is TGTGCCACCAGCAGAGAGATGCGGGGCAATGAGCAGTTCTTC. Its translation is CATSREMRGNEQFF.